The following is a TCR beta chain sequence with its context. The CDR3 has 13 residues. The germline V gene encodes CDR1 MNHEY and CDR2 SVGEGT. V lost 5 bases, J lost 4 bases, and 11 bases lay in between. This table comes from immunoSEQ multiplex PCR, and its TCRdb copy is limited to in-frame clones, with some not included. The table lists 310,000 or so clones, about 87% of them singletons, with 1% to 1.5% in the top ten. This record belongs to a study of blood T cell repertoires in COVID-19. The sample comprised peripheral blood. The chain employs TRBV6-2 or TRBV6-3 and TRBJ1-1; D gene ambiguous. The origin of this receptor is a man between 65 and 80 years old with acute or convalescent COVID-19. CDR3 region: CASSGLLGTEAFF. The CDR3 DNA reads TGTGCCAGCAGTGGGCTTTTGGGCACTGAAGCTTTCTTT.